The 31 T cell receptor beta chains listed next were all sequenced from one sample in a study of Ad26.COV2.S vaccination and SARS-CoV-2 variants. As for treatment: over 15 received Ad26.COV2.S at low or high dose, single or two shots; about five received placebo; per-sample allocation not given. The study sampled participants on day 63 after the first vaccine or placebo injection. Sequencing was performed with immunoSEQ multiplex PCR; in TCRdb, only in-frame clones are kept and a portion is missing. The table has 430,000 or so clones, about 91% seen once. Sequencing used peripheral blood, obtained in a trial of Ad26.COV2.S vaccine versus placebo. The receptors stem from a person aged 18 to 59 who received the Ad26.COV2.S COVID-19 vaccine or a placebo.

The gene calls are TRBV28 and TRBJ2-3, with D maybe TRBD2 (5 bases). The CDR3 has 16 amino acids. Germline CDR1 is MDHEN and CDR2 is SYDVKM. V was trimmed by 4 bases and J by 1 base, leaving 15 bases between them. The CDR3 sequence is CASSSPPLRGTDTQYF. CDR3 DNA: TGTGCCAGCAGTTCGCCTCCACTGAGGGGCACAGATACGCAGTATTTT.

The rearrangement links TRBV5-4 to TRBJ2-3; perhaps TRBD2 as D (6 bases). The CDR3 sequence is 16 residues long. Per the germline V gene, CDR1 is SGHNT and CDR2 is YYREEE (reference sequence). Trimming took off 0 bases at V and 1 base at J, with 12 bases between the two ends. The CDR3 is CASSLGGPGGTDTQYF. The CDR3 region has the DNA TGTGCCAGCAGCTTGGGAGGACCGGGGGGCACAGATACGCAGTATTTT.

This chain joins TRBV7-2 and TRBJ2-5; possible D gene TRBD2, 6 bases. V dropped 0 bases and J dropped 4 bases, with 24 bases sitting between them. This CDR3 region has 19 residues. CDR1 is SGHTA, CDR2 FQGNSA, per germline. The CDR3 protein is CASSLAGDSSVSGRETQYF. CDR3 in DNA: TGTGCCAGCAGCTTAGCTGGGGACTCCTCTGTGAGTGGTAGAGAGACCCAGTACTTC.

The gene calls are TRBV15 and TRBJ2-7, with 9 bases fitting TRBD1. The CDR3 length is 16 residues. Trimming removed 2 bases from V and 2 bases from J; junction bases left unmatched: 7. CDR1 is LNHNV, CDR2 YYDKDF, per germline (reference sequence). Written as DNA, the CDR3 is TGTGCCACCAGCAGACTACAGGGGGCCGGGACCTACGAGCAGTACGTC. Amino acids: CATSRLQGAGTYEQYV.

The V and J genes are TRBV6-5 and TRBJ1-1; D remains unclear. The CDR3 totals 14 residues. Trimming removed 7 bases at V and 4 bases at J, with 16 bases between. Germline CDR1 MNHEY, CDR2 SVGAGI. The CDR3: CASTTDPRGTEAFF. CDR3 sequence (DNA): TGTGCCAGCACCACCGACCCTCGCGGCACTGAAGCTTTCTTT.

The chain recombines TRBV4-1 with TRBJ1-5; 8 nucleotides match TRBD1. The germline gives CDR1 MGHRA, CDR2 YSYEKL. The length of the CDR3 is 18 residues. Trimming cost V 2 bases and J 4 bases; bases outside gene matches: 13. CDR3 nucleotide sequence: TGCGCCAGCAGCCAACACCCTCTACAGGGGGATAGGAATCAGCCCCAGCATTTT. Protein product: CASSQHPLQGDRNQPQHF.

The chain links TRBV28 to TRBJ1-2; the D gene is possibly TRBD1 (5 bases). The CDR3 extends over 15 amino acids. The germline V and J ends were trimmed by 3 bases and 4 bases, with 15 bases remaining between them. Germline assignment: CDR1 MDHEN and CDR2 SYDVKM. Here the CDR3 reads CASSLDTGQIYGYTF. Written as DNA, the CDR3 is TGTGCCAGCAGTTTGGATACAGGACAAATCTATGGCTACACCTTC.

V and J are TRBV5-6 and TRBJ1-3; the D gene is possibly TRBD1 (6 bases). The CDR3 is 13 residues long. Germline V gene data show CDR1 as SGHDT and CDR2 as YYEEEE. Trimming shortened V by 5 bases and J by 1 base, and 7 bases separated the two germline ends. The CDR3 bases are TGTGCCAGCAGGCAGGGGTCTGGAAACACCATATATTTT. The encoded protein is CASRQGSGNTIYF.

The chain couples TRBV7-2 to TRBJ1-2, with D possibly TRBD1 on 6 matching bases. Trimming stripped 5 bases from V and 4 bases from J, with 17 bases between. Germline V gives CDR1 SGHTA, CDR2 FQGNSA. This CDR3 is built from 15 residues. CDR3 protein: CASSVQGQTTYGYTF. The CDR3 coding sequence is TGTGCCAGCAGCGTACAGGGTCAGACTACCTATGGCTACACCTTC.

The chain employs TRBV4-1 and TRBJ1-1; 7 bases align to TRBD1. From germline, CDR1 is MGHRA and CDR2 YSYEKL. This CDR3 has 18 amino acids. The trim removed 1 base at V and 3 bases at J, leaving 14 bases unmatched. In nucleotides, the CDR3 is TGCGCCAGCAGCCAAGTTGGTTCAGGGGGACTGGCGTACACTGAAGCTTTCTTT. It encodes CASSQVGSGGLAYTEAFF.

The rearrangement links TRBV3-1 (or the pseudogene TRBV3-2) to TRBJ2-1; no definite D call. V was pared by 4 bases and J by 0 bases, with 13 bases between. This CDR3 comprises 16 residues. Germline CDR1 and CDR2: LGHDT and YNNKEL (reference sequence). DNA for the CDR3: TGTGCCAGCAGCCGTAGACCCGAGCCCTCCTACAATGAGCAGTTCTTC. Translation gives CASSRRPEPSYNEQFF.

V and J are TRBV5-1 and TRBJ2-1; no clear D gene. The CDR3 runs 14 residues. V gave up 7 bases and J gave up 0 bases, with 11 bases separating them. Germline loops: CDR1 SGHRS, CDR2 YFSETQ. CDR3 region: CASAPESSYNEQFF. The CDR3 nucleotides are TGCGCCAGCGCACCGGAGAGCTCCTACAATGAGCAGTTCTTC.

This clone was counted once. The chain carries TRBV18 and TRBJ2-3, with TRBD1 matching over 9 bases. CDR1 and CDR2 (germline): KGHSH, LQKENI. V lost 3 bases, J lost 4 bases, and 14 bases stayed unmatched. CDR3 length: 18 amino acids. The CDR3 bases are TGTGCCAGCTCACCCCCGTGGACTACGGGACAGGGCTCAGATACGCAGTATTTT. As protein: CASSPPWTTGQGSDTQYF.

The chain carries TRBV6-5 and TRBJ1-1, with D hard to call. Germline V gene sequence: CDR1 MNHEY, CDR2 SVGAGI. With 6 bases removed from V and 1 base from J, the gap between germline ends came to 9 bases. There are 13 residues in the CDR3. The CDR3 sequence: CASRTRGNTEAFF. The CDR3 bases are TGTGCCAGCAGGACTCGGGGGAACACTGAAGCTTTCTTT.

This clone has just a few counts. The chain joins TRBV4-2 to TRBJ2-3; D gene unclear. V shed 0 bases and J shed 3 bases, with 4 bases lying between them. Germline CDR1 LGHNA, CDR2 YNFKEQ. The CDR3 runs 13 residues. CDR3 amino acids: CASSQDETDTQYF. CDR3 DNA: TGTGCCAGCAGCCAAGATGAAACAGATACGCAGTATTTT.

V usage is TRBV27 and J usage is TRBJ1-5; D unclear. Germline CDR1 is MNHEY and CDR2 is SMNVEV (reference sequence). Trimming took 8 bases from V and 1 from J, leaving 12 bases between them. This CDR3 has 14 residues. Here the CDR3 DNA reads TGTGCCAGCCTACCTCTAGGCAGCAATCAGCCCCAGCATTTT. It translates to CASLPLGSNQPQHF.

CDR3 residues: CASSISSGGNYGYTF. The CDR3 DNA sequence: TGTGCCAGTAGTATATCCTCGGGGGGGAACTATGGCTACACCTTC. The V gene is TRBV19, the J gene TRBJ1-2; D possibly corresponds to TRBD1 (5 bases). V was pared by 2 bases and J by 2 bases, with 12 bases between. The germline gives CDR1 LNHDA, CDR2 SQIVND (reference sequence). There are 15 residues in the CDR3.

Remarks on this clone: Within the sample, other DNA sequences also encode this same CDR3. The chain recombines TRBV24-1 with TRBJ2-5; TRBD1 or TRBD2 may be the D gene (5 bases each). The CDR3 consists of 15 residues. CDR1 and CDR2 (germline): KGHDR, SFDVKD. V was shortened by 1 base and J by 5 bases, with 13 bases between the two germline ends. CDR3 amino acids: CATSDFRGAGETQYF. The CDR3 DNA reads TGTGCCACCAGTGATTTCCGGGGCGCCGGGGAGACCCAGTACTTC.

The chain employs TRBV19 and TRBJ1-3, with unresolved D. Germline V gene data show CDR1 as LNHDA and CDR2 as SQIVND (reference sequence). The CDR3 runs 13 residues. With 8 bases removed from V and 0 bases from J, the gap between germline ends came to 8 bases. The CDR3 DNA reads as TGTGCCAGTCATGGTTACTCTGGAAACACCATATATTTT. Protein sequence: CASHGYSGNTIYF.

This sequence joins TRBV29-1 and TRBJ1-1, with D perhaps TRBD1 (6 bases). V lost 6 bases, J lost 1 base, and 12 bases lay in between. In germline, CDR1 is SQVTM, CDR2 ANQGSEA. The CDR3 consists of 13 residues. The CDR3 DNA follows: TGCAGCGTGGGGGACAAACAGAACACTGAAGCTTTCTTT. It yields the protein CSVGDKQNTEAFF.

CDR3 nucleotide sequence: TGTGCCAGCAGCCTCTGGGGGGCGCAGGACACCGGGGAGCTGTTTTTT. Translation: CASSLWGAQDTGELFF. The V call is TRBV7-8, the J call TRBJ2-2; D is tentatively TRBD1 or TRBD2 (6 bases each). V was clipped by 5 bases and J by 3 bases, with 16 bases between them. This CDR3 is 16 amino acids long. From germline, CDR1 is SGHVS and CDR2 FQNEAQ.

The chain recombines TRBV28 with TRBJ1-6; D ambiguous. V was pared by 3 bases and J by 7 bases, with 13 bases between. This CDR3 region has 15 residues. The germline gives CDR1 MDHEN, CDR2 SYDVKM. The CDR3 is CASSFLNGINSPLHF. The CDR3 DNA is TGTGCCAGCAGTTTTCTTAACGGGATAAATTCACCCCTCCACTTT. Supplemented by reference TRBV28 and TRBJ1-6, the full variable domain reads DVKVTQSSRYLVKRTGEKVFLECVQDMDHENMFWYRQDPGLGLRLIYFSYDVKMKEKGDIPEGYSVSREKKERFSLILESASTNQTSMYLCASSFLNGINSPLHFGNGTRLTVT.

The chain links TRBV2 to TRBJ2-4; 11 bases fit TRBD2. The CDR3 sequence is 15 residues long. J lost 8 bases, V lost 8 bases, and 11 bases had no gene match. Germline V CDR1 and CDR2: SNHLY, FYNNEI. The CDR3 here is CASLRLAGGGDIQYF. CDR3 sequence (DNA): TGTGCCAGCCTACGTCTAGCGGGAGGTGGAGACATTCAGTACTTC.

The V call is TRBV7-6, the J call TRBJ1-2; 7 nucleotides line up with TRBD1. This CDR3 comprises 13 residues. Germline values: CDR1 SGHVS, CDR2 FNYEAQ. V shed 1 base, J shed 6 bases, and the junction held 2 bases outside the gene matches. The CDR3 DNA reads as TGTGCCAGCAGCTTAGAACAGGGGAATGGCTACACCTTC. Translating gives CASSLEQGNGYTF. Variable domain in full (rest from reference TRBV7-6 and TRBJ1-2): GAGVSQSPRYKVTKRGQDVALRCDPISGHVSLYWYRQALGQGPEFLTYFNYEAQQDKSGLPNDRFSAERPEGSISTLTIQRTEQRDSAMYRCASSLEQGNGYTFGSGTRLTVV.

V and J are TRBV5-1 and TRBJ2-1; D uncertain. Germline V gene lookup returns CDR1 SGHRS and CDR2 YFSETQ. With 2 bases removed from V and 7 bases from J, the gap between germline ends came to 4 bases. This CDR3 is 11 amino acids long. The chain's CDR3 is CASSLLNEQFF. The CDR3 DNA is TGCGCCAGCAGCTTACTTAATGAGCAGTTCTTC.

This chain connects TRBV19 to TRBJ2-1, with D possibly matching TRBD2 (5 bases). This CDR3 spans 15 amino acids. CDR1 is LNHDA, CDR2 SQIVND, per germline (reference sequence). V dropped 4 bases and J dropped 8 bases, with 18 bases sitting between them. The CDR3 here is CASSRGTERTDEQFF. The CDR3 DNA reads as TGTGCCAGTAGTAGGGGAACGGAAAGGACTGATGAGCAGTTCTTC.

DNA for the CDR3: TGTGCCAGCAGTTGGACTTTGAACACTGAAGCTTTCTTT. This sequence encodes CASSWTLNTEAFF. This chain uses TRBV6-5 with TRBJ1-1; D call uncertain. From germline, CDR1 is MNHEY and CDR2 SVGAGI. There are 13 residues in the CDR3. The V and J ends lost 4 bases and 0 bases respectively, with 6 bases between them.

The chain uses TRBV28 and TRBJ1-6, with D maybe TRBD1 (6 bases). The germline V gene has CDR1 MDHEN and CDR2 SYDVKM. The CDR3 totals 15 residues. Trimming removed 5 bases at V and 9 bases at J, with 17 bases between. CDR3 coding DNA: TGTGCCAGCAGTCCCCCGAGGGGGTTTAGTTCACCCCTCCACTTT. It yields the protein CASSPPRGFSSPLHF.

The chain carries TRBV5-6 and TRBJ2-7, with 10 bases identical to TRBD2. The germline CDR1 and CDR2 sequences are SGHDT and YYEEEE. V trimming: 4 bases; J trimming: 6 bases; junction bases outside the gene matches: 13. The CDR3 runs 16 residues. The chain's CDR3 is CASSPGPGLAVSEQYF. In DNA, the CDR3 is TGTGCCAGCAGCCCGGGGCCCGGACTAGCGGTATCCGAGCAGTACTTC.

This clone was counted a few times. The chain employs TRBV7-9 and TRBJ2-2, with D unresolved. V gave up 5 bases and J gave up 0 bases, with 7 bases separating them. CDR1 and CDR2 (germline): SEHNR, FQNEAQ (reference sequence). The CDR3 has 14 residues. CDR3 in DNA: TGTGCCAGCAGCACCTATGCGAACACCGGGGAGCTGTTTTTT. Translating it yields CASSTYANTGELFF. The full variable domain, its missing parts supplied by reference TRBV7-9 and TRBJ2-2, is DTGVSQNPRHKITKRGQNVTFRCDPISEHNRLYWYRQTLGQGPEFLTYFQNEAQLEKSRLLSDRFSAERPKGSFSTLEIQRTEQGDSAMYLCASSTYANTGELFFGEGSRLTVL.

This chain joins TRBV2 and TRBJ2-1, with TRBD2 as a possible D gene (7 bases). Trimming removed 6 bases from V and 2 bases from J, with 14 bases in between. The germline V gene has CDR1 SNHLY and CDR2 FYNNEI. CDR3 size: 15 residues. Written as DNA, the CDR3 is TGTGCCAGCAGGGGGGGGCGGAACCCCTACAATGAGCAGTTCTTC. Protein: CASRGGRNPYNEQFF.